These T cell receptor beta chains were read from a single sample in a study of T cell responses to AZD1222 COVID-19 vaccine. The repertoire was sequenced with immunoSEQ multiplex PCR; TCRdb's copy has only in-frame clones and lacks some. The data show about 140,000 clones, 85% to 90% seen once. Sequencing used peripheral blood, obtained 28 days after the second AZD1222 dose. These receptor sequences come from an adult who received the AZD1222 COVID-19 vaccine. CDR3s include the opening cysteine and the closing phenylalanine or tryptophan. Fields, in order: D gene, J gene, V gene, clone size, CDR3 protein, CDR3 DNA. The D gene is left open where the match is weak. The listing skips clone size in some rows; elsewhere it reads once, few, many or a size class.

d_gene: -; j_gene: TRBJ2-5; v_gene: TRBV5-1; abundance: -; CDR3aa: CATARGEVETQYF; CDR3nt: TGCGCGACAGCACGTGGGGAGGTGGAGACCCAGTACTTC
d_gene: -; j_gene: TRBJ1-1; v_gene: TRBV5-1; abundance: -; CDR3aa: CASGYSPSYAFF; CDR3nt: TGCGCCAGTGGGTACTCTCCTTCGTATGCTTTCTTT
d_gene: -; j_gene: TRBJ2-3; v_gene: TRBV5-1; abundance: -; CDR3aa: CASSLDESAQYF; CDR3nt: TGCGCCAGCAGCCTAGACGAGTCCGCGCAGTATTTT
d_gene: -; j_gene: TRBJ2-7; v_gene: TRBV3-1/TRBV3-2; abundance: few; CDR3aa: CASSLREAEQYF; CDR3nt: TGTGCCAGCAGCCTAAGGGAAGCCGAGCAGTACTTC
d_gene: -; j_gene: TRBJ1-2; v_gene: TRBV28; abundance: -; CDR3aa: CASRDPQGYTF; CDR3nt: TGTGCCAGCAGAGACCCTCAGGGCTACACCTTC
d_gene: -; j_gene: TRBJ2-7; v_gene: TRBV21-1; abundance: -; CDR3aa: CASRWPGGTKSYEQYF; CDR3nt: TGTGCCAGCAGATGGCCCGGCGGGACTAAATCCTACGAGCAGTACTTC
d_gene: TRBD1; j_gene: TRBJ2-2; v_gene: TRBV4-1; abundance: -; CDR3aa: CASSRRQGPNTGELFF; CDR3nt: TGCGCCAGCAGCCGCAGACAGGGACCGAACACCGGGGAGCTGTTTTTT
d_gene: -; j_gene: TRBJ1-6; v_gene: TRBV6-5; abundance: -; CDR3aa: CASSFRTNSPLHF; CDR3nt: TGTGCCAGCAGTTTCAGGACTAATTCACCCCTCCACTTT
d_gene: -; j_gene: TRBJ1-6; v_gene: TRBV15; abundance: -; CDR3aa: CATSRDGGENSPLHF; CDR3nt: TGTGCCACCAGCAGAGATGGGGGAGAGAATTCACCCCTCCACTTT
d_gene: -; j_gene: TRBJ1-4; v_gene: TRBV28; abundance: -; CDR3aa: CASSTTTTGPNEKLFF; CDR3nt: TGTGCCAGCAGTACCACAACGACGGGGCCAAATGAAAAACTGTTTTTT
d_gene: TRBD1; j_gene: TRBJ2-1; v_gene: TRBV28; abundance: -; CDR3aa: CASRGQGPNYNEQFF; CDR3nt: TGTGCCAGCAGGGGACAGGGGCCCAACTACAATGAGCAGTTCTTC
d_gene: TRBD1; j_gene: TRBJ1-2; v_gene: TRBV20-1; abundance: -; CDR3aa: CSARQGWGYTF; CDR3nt: TGCAGTGCCCGACAGGGCTGGGGCTACACCTTC
d_gene: -; j_gene: TRBJ1-4; v_gene: TRBV30; abundance: -; CDR3aa: CAWTHHGGLGEKLFF; CDR3nt: TGTGCCTGGACCCACCACGGGGGACTTGGGGAAAAACTGTTTTTT
d_gene: -; j_gene: TRBJ1-1; v_gene: TRBV5-4; abundance: -; CDR3aa: CASSLVPGLEAFF; CDR3nt: TGTGCCAGCAGCTTGGTCCCGGGACTTGAAGCTTTCTTT
d_gene: -; j_gene: TRBJ2-2; v_gene: TRBV28; abundance: -; CDR3aa: CASSSATVRGGELFF; CDR3nt: TGTGCCAGCAGCTCCGCCACGGTGCGGGGCGGGGAGCTGTTTTTT
d_gene: -; j_gene: TRBJ1-1; v_gene: TRBV19; abundance: -; CDR3aa: CASATHAEAFF; CDR3nt: TGTGCCAGTGCTACTCACGCTGAAGCTTTCTTT
d_gene: -; j_gene: TRBJ1-2; v_gene: TRBV28; abundance: -; CDR3aa: CASRQIANYGYTF; CDR3nt: TGTGCCAGCAGGCAGATAGCTAACTATGGCTACACCTTC
d_gene: -; j_gene: TRBJ2-3; v_gene: TRBV29-1; abundance: -; CDR3aa: CSVGTSSTDTQYF; CDR3nt: TGCAGCGTGGGGACAAGTAGCACAGATACGCAGTATTTT
d_gene: -; j_gene: TRBJ2-1; v_gene: TRBV2; abundance: -; CDR3aa: CASNTGAGLGEQFF; CDR3nt: TGTGCCAGCAACACCGGAGCTGGGTTAGGTGAGCAGTTCTTC
d_gene: TRBD2; j_gene: TRBJ2-7; v_gene: TRBV4-3; abundance: -; CDR3aa: CASSHRLAGYEQYF; CDR3nt: TGCGCCAGCAGCCATCGACTAGCGGGCTACGAGCAGTACTTC
d_gene: -; j_gene: TRBJ2-4; v_gene: TRBV10-3; abundance: -; CDR3aa: CAISRERGVQYF; CDR3nt: TGTGCCATTTCTCGAGAGCGAGGGGTTCAGTACTTC
d_gene: TRBD1; j_gene: TRBJ2-2; v_gene: TRBV24-1; abundance: -; CDR3aa: CATSDVRGRTGELFF; CDR3nt: TGTGCCACCAGTGACGTCAGGGGGCGCACCGGGGAGCTGTTTTTT
d_gene: -; j_gene: TRBJ1-1; v_gene: TRBV5-4; abundance: few; CDR3aa: CASSLSGDYTEAFF; CDR3nt: TGTGCCAGCAGTTTGTCGGGGGACTACACTGAAGCTTTCTTT
d_gene: -; j_gene: TRBJ2-3; v_gene: TRBV7-2; abundance: -; CDR3aa: CASSLDYSEAQYF; CDR3nt: TGTGCCAGCAGCTTAGATTACAGCGAGGCGCAGTATTTT
d_gene: -; j_gene: TRBJ2-1; v_gene: TRBV19; abundance: -; CDR3aa: CASNDPDEQFF; CDR3nt: TGTGCCAGTAACGACCCGGATGAGCAGTTCTTC
d_gene: -; j_gene: TRBJ2-3; v_gene: TRBV7-9; abundance: medium-sized; CDR3aa: CASSQNLGRDTQYF; CDR3nt: TGTGCCAGCAGCCAGAACTTGGGTAGGGATACGCAGTATTTT
d_gene: TRBD1; j_gene: TRBJ1-2; v_gene: TRBV29-1; abundance: few; CDR3aa: CSVEDRVGQGNMWGYTF; CDR3nt: TGCAGCGTTGAAGATCGGGTGGGACAGGGTAACATGTGGGGCTACACCTTC
d_gene: -; j_gene: TRBJ2-1; v_gene: TRBV7-2; abundance: -; CDR3aa: CASSLNSGSYNEQFF; CDR3nt: TGTGCCAGCAGCTTAAATAGCGGCTCCTACAATGAGCAGTTCTTC
d_gene: TRBD1; j_gene: TRBJ1-1; v_gene: TRBV11-2; abundance: few; CDR3aa: CASSLGYRGPEAFF; CDR3nt: TGTGCCAGCAGCTTAGGTTACAGGGGGCCTGAAGCTTTCTTT
d_gene: -; j_gene: TRBJ1-1; v_gene: TRBV5-8; abundance: -; CDR3aa: CASSRRGAEAFF; CDR3nt: TGTGCCAGCAGCCGGCGGGGGGCTGAAGCTTTCTTT
d_gene: -; j_gene: TRBJ1-5; v_gene: TRBV2; abundance: -; CDR3aa: CASSVFSNQPQHF; CDR3nt: TGTGCCAGCAGTGTTTTTAGCAATCAGCCCCAGCATTTT